This T cell receptor (beta chain) emerged from a study of cytomegalovirus exposure and HLA in healthy donors. Study-wide results and limits: A previous analysis found most TCR beta V segments productive roughly 87% or roughly 30% of the time. In vitro work confirmed that a few CMV-associated chains recognize CMV antigens. Reports state that TCR beta sequences accurately predicted most subjects' HLA-A and HLA-B alleles.

CDR3 length: 14 residues. V lost 4 bases to trimming and J lost 1 base; unmatched junction nucleotides: 3. The V gene's germline CDR1 is SGHKS and CDR2 YYEKEE (reference sequence). Turning to this clone: Its antigen is currently unknown.

At the time of sampling, donors were nominally healthy, though unrecorded immune exposures were likely. Researchers ran the PCR with 60 Vbeta and 13 Jbeta primers. The protocol was immunoSEQ multiplex PCR, while the TCRdb copy is restricted to in-frame clones and leaves out a portion. The sample has approximately 110,000 clones; 65% to 80% are singletons. The specimen was PBMCs. This clonotype was obtained from a female donor in good health and CMV-seropositive. V is TRBV5-5 and J is TRBJ2-5, with 8 bases that match TRBD1. CDR3 sequence reads: CASSRTGPQETQYF. DNA of the CDR3: TGTGCCAGCAGCAGGACAGGGCCCCAAGAGACCCAGTACTTC.